Listed below are T cell receptor beta chains from one sample, sequenced in a study of blood T cell repertoires in COVID-19. Profiling relied on immunoSEQ multiplex PCR, and the TCRdb table lists in-frame clones only, not all of them. The table includes fewer than 200,000 clones, over 70% detected once. Sequencing used PBMCs or T cells enriched from blood (not recorded which). The source of these receptors is a woman aged 50 to 65 in a cohort exposed to, infected with or recovered from COVID-19 (not recorded which). Both conserved end residues are part of each CDR3. D genes are given only for firm matches. Rows give clone size only sometimes, using once, few, many, or a class for an expanded clone.

V gene	J gene	clone size	D gene	CDR3 protein	CDR3 DNA
TRBV6-4	TRBJ2-2	NA	NA	CASSDRHGTGELFF	TGTGCCAGCAGTGACCGTCACGGCACCGGGGAGCTGTTTTTT
TRBV11-2	TRBJ1-6	NA	NA	CASSLVSDNSPLHF	TGTGCCAGCAGCCTTGTCTCGGATAATTCACCCCTCCACTTT
TRBV24-1	TRBJ1-4	NA	TRBD1	CATSDARTGGTNEKLFF	TGTGCCACCAGTGATGCCAGAACAGGGGGAACTAATGAAAAACTGTTTTTT
TRBV30	TRBJ1-1	NA	TRBD1	CAWTTGVGTEAFF	TGTGCCTGGACTACAGGGGTTGGCACTGAAGCTTTCTTT
TRBV21-1	TRBJ1-1	few	NA	CASSKGRENTEAFF	TGTGCCAGCAGCAAAGGGAGGGAGAACACTGAAGCTTTCTTT
TRBV13	TRBJ2-5	NA	TRBD1	CASSSAGTGGEETQYF	TGTGCCAGCAGCTCGGCCGGGACAGGGGGCGAGGAGACCCAGTACTTC
TRBV28	TRBJ2-7	once	NA	CASQDSYEQYF	TGTGCCAGCCAGGATTCCTACGAGCAGTACTTC
TRBV12-3/TRBV12-4	TRBJ2-1	NA	TRBD1	CASKPGDRHEQFF	TGTGCCAGCAAACCCGGGGACAGACATGAGCAGTTCTTC
TRBV5-1	TRBJ1-3	NA	TRBD1	CASSLAGQNVGNTIYF	TGCGCCAGCAGCTTGGCGGGACAGAACGTTGGAAACACCATATATTTT
TRBV5-1	TRBJ2-7	few	TRBD1	CASSPGTGRGEQYF	TGCGCCAGCAGTCCCGGGACAGGGAGAGGCGAGCAGTACTTC
TRBV19	TRBJ1-4	NA	TRBD1	CASGSGTGTIGTNEKLFF	TGTGCCAGTGGTTCCGGGACAGGGACGATCGGAACTAATGAAAAACTGTTTTTT
TRBV5-1	TRBJ1-2	NA	TRBD1	CASSFGSGQGVDGYTF	TGCGCCAGCAGCTTTGGATCCGGACAGGGGGTCGATGGCTACACCTTC
TRBV4-2	TRBJ2-2	NA	TRBD2	CASSQEMPAGGQAGELFF	TGTGCCAGCAGCCAAGAAATGCCGGCGGGGGGCCAGGCCGGGGAGCTGTTTTTT
TRBV6-5	TRBJ1-4	NA	TRBD1	CASSSPDRGGGEKLFF	TGTGCCAGCAGTTCCCCGGACAGGGGAGGGGGTGAAAAACTGTTTTTT
TRBV15	TRBJ1-3	NA	TRBD1	CATSTGGTHSGNTIYF	TGTGCCACCAGCACAGGGGGTACCCACTCTGGAAACACCATATATTTT
TRBV9	TRBJ2-3	once	TRBD2	CASSFRAGVGDTQYF	TGTGCCAGCAGCTTCAGAGCGGGAGTCGGAGATACGCAGTATTTT
TRBV5-1	TRBJ2-1	few	TRBD2	CASSSPLRGGARFRDEQFF	TGCGCCAGCAGCTCACCTCTAAGGGGAGGGGCCCGGTTCCGGGATGAGCAGTTCTTC
TRBV7-2	TRBJ2-7	NA	TRBD1	CASSFTGVGNEQYF	TGTGCCAGCAGCTTTACAGGGGTGGGCAACGAGCAGTACTTC
TRBV11-2	TRBJ2-3	NA	NA	CASSLVGSSTDTQYF	TGTGCCAGCAGCTTAGTGGGTAGCAGCACAGATACGCAGTATTTT
TRBV5-6	TRBJ1-2	NA	NA	CASSSAGVGGYTF	TGTGCCAGCAGCTCGGCAGGGGTAGGTGGCTACACCTTC
TRBV10-3	TRBJ2-7	once	NA	CAISESNAGGGYEQYF	TGTGCCATCAGTGAGTCGAATGCTGGGGGCGGATACGAGCAGTACTTC
TRBV19	TRBJ1-4	NA	NA	CASSIDSEGKLFF	TGTGCCAGTAGTATAGACTCTGAGGGAAAACTGTTTTTT
TRBV11-2	TRBJ2-7	NA	NA	CASSLSLREQYF	TGTGCCAGCAGCTTAAGCCTACGAGAGCAGTACTTC
TRBV5-1	TRBJ2-3	NA	TRBD2	CASSFGGRSTDTQYF	TGCGCCAGCAGCTTTGGCGGGAGAAGCACAGATACGCAGTATTTT
TRBV7-6	TRBJ2-2	NA	NA	CASSLGQPGVAGELFF	TGTGCCAGCAGCTTAGGGCAGCCGGGAGTAGCCGGGGAGCTGTTTTTT
TRBV10-3	TRBJ2-3	once	NA	CAISESIQGTDTQYF	TGTGCCATCAGTGAGTCGATTCAGGGTACAGATACGCAGTATTTT
TRBV6-2/TRBV6-3	TRBJ1-1	NA	TRBD1	CASSPGGTEAFF	TGTGCCAGCAGTCCAGGGGGCACTGAAGCTTTCTTT
TRBV5-4	TRBJ2-5	NA	TRBD2	CASSSGGLAGQRGETQYF	TGTGCCAGCAGCTCTGGAGGACTAGCGGGACAAAGGGGGGAGACCCAGTACTTC